This T cell receptor beta chain was sequenced during a study of control samples from healthy donors and cancer patients. The V gene's germline CDR1 is MNHEY and CDR2 SMNVEV (reference sequence). V lost 6 bases and J lost 0, with 23 bases in between. CDR3 length: 18 residues. Generated by immunoSEQ multiplex PCR, the TCRdb table keeps only in-frame clones and is missing some. The sample includes under 300,000 clones, roughly 87% of them seen just once. The chain links TRBV27 to TRBJ1-2; no definite D call. This TCR was sampled from a woman aged 55-75 years with lung cancer. Sequences were obtained from PBMCs. CDR3 region: CASRSFGDHFGANYGYTF. For the CDR3, the DNA is TGTGCCAGCAGGAGTTTTGGGGATCACTTTGGGGCTAACTATGGCTACACCTTC.